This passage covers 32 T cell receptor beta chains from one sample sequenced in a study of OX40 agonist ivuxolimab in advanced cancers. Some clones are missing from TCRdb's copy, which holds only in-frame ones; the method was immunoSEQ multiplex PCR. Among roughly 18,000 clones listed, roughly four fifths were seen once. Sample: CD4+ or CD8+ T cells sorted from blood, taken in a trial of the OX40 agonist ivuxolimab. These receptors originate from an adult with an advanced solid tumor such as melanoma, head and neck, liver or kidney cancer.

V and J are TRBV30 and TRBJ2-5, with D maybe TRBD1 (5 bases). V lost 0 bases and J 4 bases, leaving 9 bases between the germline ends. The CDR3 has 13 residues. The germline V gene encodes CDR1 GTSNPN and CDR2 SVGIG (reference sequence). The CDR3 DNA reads TGTGCCTGGAGTGTAAAAGGGGCAGAGACCCAGTACTTC. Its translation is CAWSVKGAETQYF. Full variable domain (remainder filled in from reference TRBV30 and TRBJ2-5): SQTIHQWPATLVQPVGSPLSLECTVEGTSNPNLYWYRQAAGRGLQLLFYSVGIGQISSEVPQNLSASRPQDRQFILSSKKLLLSDSGFYLCAWSVKGAETQYFGPGTRLLVL.

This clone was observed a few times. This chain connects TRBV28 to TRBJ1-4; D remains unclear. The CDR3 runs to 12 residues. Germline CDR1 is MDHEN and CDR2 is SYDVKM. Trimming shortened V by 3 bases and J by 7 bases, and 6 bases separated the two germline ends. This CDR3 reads CASSLFGEKLFF. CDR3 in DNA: TGTGCCAGCAGTTTGTTCGGTGAAAAACTGTTTTTT.

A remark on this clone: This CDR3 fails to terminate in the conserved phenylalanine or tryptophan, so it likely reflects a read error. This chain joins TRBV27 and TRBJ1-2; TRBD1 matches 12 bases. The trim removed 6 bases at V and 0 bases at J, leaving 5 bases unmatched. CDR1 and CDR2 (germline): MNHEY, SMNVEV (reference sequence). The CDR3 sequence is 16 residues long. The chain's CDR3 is CASSSGTGGTNYGYTS. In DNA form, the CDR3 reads TGTGCCAGCAGCTCCGGGACAGGGGGCACTAACTATGGCTACACCTCC.

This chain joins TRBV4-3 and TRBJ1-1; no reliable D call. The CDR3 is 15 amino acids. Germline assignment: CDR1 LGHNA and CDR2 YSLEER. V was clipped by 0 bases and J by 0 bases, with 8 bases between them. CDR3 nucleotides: TGCGCCAGCAGCCAAGAGGTGGCGATGAACACTGAAGCTTTCTTT. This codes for CASSQEVAMNTEAFF.

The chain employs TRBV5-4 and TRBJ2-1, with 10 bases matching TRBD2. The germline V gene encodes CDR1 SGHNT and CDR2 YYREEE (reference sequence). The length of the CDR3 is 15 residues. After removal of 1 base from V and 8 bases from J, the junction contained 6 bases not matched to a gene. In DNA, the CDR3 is TGTGCCAGCAGCTTGATGGCTAGCGGGAGTGATGAGCAGTTCTTC. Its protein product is CASSLMASGSDEQFF.

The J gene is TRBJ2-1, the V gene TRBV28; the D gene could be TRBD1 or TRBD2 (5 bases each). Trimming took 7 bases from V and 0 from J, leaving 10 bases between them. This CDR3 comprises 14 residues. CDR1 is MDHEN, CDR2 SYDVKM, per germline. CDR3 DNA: TGTGCCAGCAAGGGACCGAGCTCCTACAATGAGCAGTTCTTC. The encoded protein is CASKGPSSYNEQFF.

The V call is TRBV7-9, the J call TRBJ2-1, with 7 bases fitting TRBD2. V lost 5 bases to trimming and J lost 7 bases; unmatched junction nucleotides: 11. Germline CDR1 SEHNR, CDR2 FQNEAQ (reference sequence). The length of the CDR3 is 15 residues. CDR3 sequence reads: CASSQLGGSANEQFF. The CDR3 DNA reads TGTGCCAGCAGCCAACTGGGCGGGAGTGCGAATGAGCAGTTCTTC.

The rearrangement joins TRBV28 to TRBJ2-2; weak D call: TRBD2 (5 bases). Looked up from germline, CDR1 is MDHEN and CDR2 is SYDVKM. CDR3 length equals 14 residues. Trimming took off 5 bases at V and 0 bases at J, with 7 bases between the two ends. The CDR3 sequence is CASSRDANTGELFF. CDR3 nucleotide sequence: TGTGCCAGCAGTCGGGATGCGAACACCGGGGAGCTGTTTTTT.

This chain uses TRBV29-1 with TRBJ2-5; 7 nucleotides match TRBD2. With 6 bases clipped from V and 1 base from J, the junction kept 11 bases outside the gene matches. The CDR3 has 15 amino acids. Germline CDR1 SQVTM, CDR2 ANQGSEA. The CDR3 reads CSVPRRASGQETQYF. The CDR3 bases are TGCAGCGTCCCTAGGAGGGCTAGCGGCCAAGAGACCCAGTACTTC.

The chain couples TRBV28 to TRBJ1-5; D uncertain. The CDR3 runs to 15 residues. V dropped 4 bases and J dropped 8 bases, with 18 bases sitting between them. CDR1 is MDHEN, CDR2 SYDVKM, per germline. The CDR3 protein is CASSSPSEGLKPQHF. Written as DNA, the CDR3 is TGTGCCAGCAGTTCCCCCTCTGAAGGGTTGAAGCCCCAGCATTTT.

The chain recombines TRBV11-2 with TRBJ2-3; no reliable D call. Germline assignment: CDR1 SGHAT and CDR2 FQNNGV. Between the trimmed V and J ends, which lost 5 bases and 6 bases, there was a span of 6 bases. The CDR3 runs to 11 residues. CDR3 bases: TGTGCCAGCAGCCGCATCGATACGCAGTATTTT. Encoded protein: CASSRIDTQYF. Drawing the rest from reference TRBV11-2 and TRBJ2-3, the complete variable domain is EAGVAQSPRYKIIEKRQSVAFWCNPISGHATLYWYQQILGQGPKLLIQFQNNGVVDDSQLPKDRFSAERLKGVDSTLKIQPAKLEDSAVYLCASSRIDTQYFGPGTRLTVL.

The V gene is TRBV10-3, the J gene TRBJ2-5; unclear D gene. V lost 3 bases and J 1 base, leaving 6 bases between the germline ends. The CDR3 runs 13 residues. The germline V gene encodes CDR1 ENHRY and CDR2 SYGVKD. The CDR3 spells CAISDGSQETQYF. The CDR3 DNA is TGTGCCATCAGTGATGGTAGCCAAGAGACCCAGTACTTC.

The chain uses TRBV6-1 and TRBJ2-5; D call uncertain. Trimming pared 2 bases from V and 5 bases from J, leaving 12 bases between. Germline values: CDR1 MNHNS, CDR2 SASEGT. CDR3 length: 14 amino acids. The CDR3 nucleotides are TGTGCCAGCAGTGAACAAGGGCTAGGGGAGACCCAGTACTTC. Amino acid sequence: CASSEQGLGETQYF.

CDR3 DNA: TGTGCCAGCAGACAAACCCAACAGGGGGCGCTTCCAGAAGCTTTCTTT. Translating it yields CASRQTQQGALPEAFF. The chain recombines TRBV27 with TRBJ1-1; 9 nucleotides agree with TRBD1. The CDR3 runs 16 residues. CDR1 and CDR2 (germline): MNHEY, SMNVEV (reference sequence). After removal of 6 bases from V and 8 bases from J, the junction contained 16 bases not matched to a gene.

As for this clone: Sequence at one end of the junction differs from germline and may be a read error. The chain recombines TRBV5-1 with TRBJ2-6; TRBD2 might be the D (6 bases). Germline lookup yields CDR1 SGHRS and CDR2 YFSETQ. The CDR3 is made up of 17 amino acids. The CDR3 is CASSLANGSPGGNVLTF. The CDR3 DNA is TGCGCCAGCAGCTTGGCCAATGGAAGTCCCGGGGGCAACGTCCTGACTTTC.

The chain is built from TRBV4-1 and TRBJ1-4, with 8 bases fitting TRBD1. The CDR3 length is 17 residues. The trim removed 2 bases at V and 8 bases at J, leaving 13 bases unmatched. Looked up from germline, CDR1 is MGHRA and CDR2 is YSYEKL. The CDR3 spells CASSQNLPGGAGEKLFF. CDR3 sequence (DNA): TGCGCCAGCAGCCAAAACTTACCAGGGGGCGCGGGAGAAAAACTGTTTTTT.

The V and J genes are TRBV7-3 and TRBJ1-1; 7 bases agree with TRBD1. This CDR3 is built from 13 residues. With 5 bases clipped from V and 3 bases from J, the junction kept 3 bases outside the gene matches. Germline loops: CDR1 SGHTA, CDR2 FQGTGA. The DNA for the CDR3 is TGTGCCAGCAGCACCCAGGGGGACACTGAAGCTTTCTTT. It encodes CASSTQGDTEAFF.

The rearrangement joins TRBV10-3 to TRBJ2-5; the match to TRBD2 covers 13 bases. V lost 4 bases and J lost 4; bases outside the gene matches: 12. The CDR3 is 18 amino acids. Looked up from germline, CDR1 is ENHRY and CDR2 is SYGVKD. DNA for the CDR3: TGTGCCATCAGTGGTCGGACTAGCGGGAGCCCTGCTAGAGAGACCCAGTACTTC. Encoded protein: CAISGRTSGSPARETQYF.

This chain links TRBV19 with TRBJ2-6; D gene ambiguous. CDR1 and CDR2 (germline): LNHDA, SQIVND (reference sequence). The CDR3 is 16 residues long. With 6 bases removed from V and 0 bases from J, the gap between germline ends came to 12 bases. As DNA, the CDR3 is TGTGCCAGTAGCACAAAAGGGCTCTCTGGGGCCAACGTCCTGACTTTC. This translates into CASSTKGLSGANVLTF. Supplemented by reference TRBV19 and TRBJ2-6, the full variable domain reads DGGITQSPKYLFRKEGQNVTLSCEQNLNHDAMYWYRQDPGQGLRLIYYSQIVNDFQKGDIAEGYSVSREKKESFPLTVTSAQKNPTAFYLCASSTKGLSGANVLTFGAGSRLTVL.

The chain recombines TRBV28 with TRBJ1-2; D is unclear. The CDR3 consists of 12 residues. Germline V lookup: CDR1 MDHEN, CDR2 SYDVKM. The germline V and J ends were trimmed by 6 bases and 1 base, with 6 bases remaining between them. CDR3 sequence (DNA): TGTGCCAGCAGCTGGAGTAACTATGGCTACACCTTC. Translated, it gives CASSWSNYGYTF.

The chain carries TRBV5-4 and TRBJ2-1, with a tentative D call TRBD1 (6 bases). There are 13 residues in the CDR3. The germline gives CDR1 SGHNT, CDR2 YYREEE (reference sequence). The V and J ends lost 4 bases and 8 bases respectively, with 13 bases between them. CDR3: CASSNRRGDEQFF. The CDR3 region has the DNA TGTGCCAGCAGCAATCGCAGGGGTGATGAGCAGTTCTTC.

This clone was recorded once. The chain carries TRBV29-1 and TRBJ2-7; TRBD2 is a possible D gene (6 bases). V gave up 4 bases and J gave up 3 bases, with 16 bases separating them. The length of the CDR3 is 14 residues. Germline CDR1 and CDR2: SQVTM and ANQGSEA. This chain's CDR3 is CSVVSLSGDYEQYF. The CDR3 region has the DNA TGCAGCGTTGTAAGTCTTTCGGGGGACTACGAGCAGTACTTC.

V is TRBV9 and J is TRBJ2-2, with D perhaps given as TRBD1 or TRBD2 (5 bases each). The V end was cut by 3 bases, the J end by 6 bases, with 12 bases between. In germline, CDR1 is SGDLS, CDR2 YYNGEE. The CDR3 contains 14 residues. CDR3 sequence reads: CASSDGTLAGELFF. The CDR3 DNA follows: TGTGCCAGCAGCGATGGGACCTTAGCCGGGGAGCTGTTTTTT.

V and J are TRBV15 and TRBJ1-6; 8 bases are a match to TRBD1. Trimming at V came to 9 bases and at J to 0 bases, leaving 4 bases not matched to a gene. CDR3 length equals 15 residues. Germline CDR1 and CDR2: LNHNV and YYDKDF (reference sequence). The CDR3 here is CATGTGGSYNSPLHF. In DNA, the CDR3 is TGTGCCACTGGCACAGGGGGCTCCTATAATTCACCCCTCCACTTT.

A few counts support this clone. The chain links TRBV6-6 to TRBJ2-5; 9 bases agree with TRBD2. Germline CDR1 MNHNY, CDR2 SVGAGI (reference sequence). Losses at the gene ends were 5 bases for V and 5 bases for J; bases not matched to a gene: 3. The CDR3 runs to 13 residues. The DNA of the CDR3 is TGTGCCAGCAGTAGAACTAGCGGGGAGACCCAGTACTTC. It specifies CASSRTSGETQYF.

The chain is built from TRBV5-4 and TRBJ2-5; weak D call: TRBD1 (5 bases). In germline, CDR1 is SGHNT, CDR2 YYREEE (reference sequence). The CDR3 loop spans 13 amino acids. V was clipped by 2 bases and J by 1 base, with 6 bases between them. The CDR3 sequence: CASSFGAQETQYF. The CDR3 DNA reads TGTGCCAGCAGCTTTGGGGCCCAAGAGACCCAGTACTTC. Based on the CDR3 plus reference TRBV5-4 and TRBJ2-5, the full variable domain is ETGVTQSPTHLIKTRGQQVTLRCSSQSGHNTVSWYQQALGQGPQFIFQYYREEENGRGNFPPRFSGLQFPNYSSELNVNALELDDSALYLCASSFGAQETQYFGPGTRLLVL.

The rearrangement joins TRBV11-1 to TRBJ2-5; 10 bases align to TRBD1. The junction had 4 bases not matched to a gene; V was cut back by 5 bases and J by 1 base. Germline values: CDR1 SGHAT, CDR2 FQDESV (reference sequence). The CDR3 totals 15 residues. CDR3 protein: CASSIDRGRQETQYF. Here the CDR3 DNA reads TGTGCCAGCAGCATTGACAGGGGGCGCCAAGAGACCCAGTACTTC.

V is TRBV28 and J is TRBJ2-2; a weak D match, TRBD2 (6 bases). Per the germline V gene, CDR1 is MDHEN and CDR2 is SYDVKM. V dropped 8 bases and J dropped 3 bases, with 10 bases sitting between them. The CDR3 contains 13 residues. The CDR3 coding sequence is TGTGCCAGCGTTACGGGAGACACCGGGGAGCTGTTTTTT. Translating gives CASVTGDTGELFF.

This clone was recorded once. The CDR3: CAWSTGTGGQPQHF. Written as DNA, the CDR3 is TGTGCCTGGAGTACCGGGACAGGCGGTCAGCCCCAGCATTTT. The rearrangement uses TRBV30 and TRBJ1-5, with TRBD1 matching over 8 bases. The CDR3 extends over 14 amino acids. Germline V gene sequence: CDR1 GTSNPN, CDR2 SVGIG (reference sequence). V lost 2 bases to trimming and J lost 6 bases; unmatched junction nucleotides: 6. Full variable domain (outside the CDR3, taken from reference TRBV30 and TRBJ1-5): SQTIHQWPATLVQPVGSPLSLECTVEGTSNPNLYWYRQAAGRGLQLLFYSVGIGQISSEVPQNLSASRPQDRQFILSSKKLLLSDSGFYLCAWSTGTGGQPQHFGDGTRLSIL.

Written as DNA, the CDR3 is TGTGCCAGCAGTAATCGGCCGGAGGGCTACACCTTC. Its protein product is CASSNRPEGYTF. The chain joins TRBV28 to TRBJ1-2; D is undetermined. The CDR3 has 12 amino acids. The V end lost 5 bases, the J end lost 8 bases, and 12 bases lay between the germline ends. CDR1 is MDHEN, CDR2 SYDVKM, per germline.

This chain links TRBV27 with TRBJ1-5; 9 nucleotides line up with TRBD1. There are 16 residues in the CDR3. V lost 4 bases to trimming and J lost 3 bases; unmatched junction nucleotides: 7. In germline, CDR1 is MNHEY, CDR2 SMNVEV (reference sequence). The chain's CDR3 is CASSSRWDRVNQPQHF. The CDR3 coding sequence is TGTGCCAGCAGTTCCCGGTGGGACAGGGTCAATCAGCCCCAGCATTTT.

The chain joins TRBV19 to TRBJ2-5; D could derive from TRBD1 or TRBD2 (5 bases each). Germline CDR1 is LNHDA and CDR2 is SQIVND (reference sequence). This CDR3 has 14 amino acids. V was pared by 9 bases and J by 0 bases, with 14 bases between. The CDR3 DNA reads TGTGCCAGCTGGGACGGGGATTACCAAGAGACCCAGTACTTC. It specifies CASWDGDYQETQYF.